These 24 T cell receptor beta chains were sequenced from one sample in a study of blood T cell repertoires in COVID-19. The assay was immunoSEQ multiplex PCR, and TCRdb's table has in-frame clones only and misses some. The sample has approximately 180,000 clones, about 86% seen once; the top ten hold about an eighth. Material: peripheral blood. Receptor source: a woman in her seventies with COVID-19, enrolled during active disease.

The chain uses TRBV27 and TRBJ2-2; TRBD2 agrees at 12 bases. The CDR3 length is 17 residues. Germline CDR1 reads MNHEY; CDR2 reads SMNVEV (reference sequence). With 3 bases clipped from V and 4 bases from J, the junction kept 6 bases outside the gene matches. The CDR3, as DNA: TGTGCCAGCAGTTTGACTAGCGGGAGTAGTTTCACCGGGGAGCTGTTTTTT. Translating it yields CASSLTSGSSFTGELFF.

The CDR3 DNA sequence: TGTGCCAGCAGTTATAAAGCGGGGTACACAGATACGCAGTATTTT. It specifies CASSYKAGYTDTQYF. The V call is TRBV6-6, the J call TRBJ2-3, with 7 bases lining up with TRBD2. In germline, CDR1 is MNHNY, CDR2 SVGAGI (reference sequence). The CDR3 runs 15 residues. V gave up 3 bases and J gave up 2 bases; unmatched junction bases: 5.

V and J are TRBV13 and TRBJ2-1; perhaps TRBD1 as D (6 bases). From germline, CDR1 is PRHDT and CDR2 FYEKMQ (reference sequence). CDR3 length: 13 residues. Deletions cut 1 base from V and 8 bases from J, with 9 bases between. In DNA, the CDR3 is TGTGCCAGCAGCTTAGTACAGGGCCATGAGCAGTTCTTC. Amino acid sequence: CASSLVQGHEQFF.

This clone has only a few counts. The V call is TRBV19, the J call TRBJ1-1; TRBD1 is a possible D gene (6 bases). Deletions cut 7 bases from V and 0 bases from J, with 12 bases between. There are 14 residues in the CDR3. Germline-derived CDR1 and CDR2 are LNHDA and SQIVND (reference sequence). The CDR3 protein is CASTTGPMNTEAFF. CDR3 coding DNA: TGTGCCAGTACCACAGGGCCCATGAACACTGAAGCTTTCTTT.

The chain links TRBV6-5 to TRBJ1-1, with no clear D. Trimming shortened V by 0 bases and J by 7 bases, and 3 bases separated the two germline ends. The length of the CDR3 is 11 residues. The germline V gene has CDR1 MNHEY and CDR2 SVGAGI. The CDR3 DNA is TGTGCCAGCAGTTACTCCAGTGAAGCTTTCTTT. Its protein is CASSYSSEAFF.

This clone has a handful of counts. The chain joins TRBV14 to TRBJ1-3, with D unresolved. This CDR3 comprises 15 residues. V lost 1 base, J lost 0 bases, and 7 bases lay in between. Germline assignment: CDR1 SGHDN and CDR2 FVKESK. The DNA of the CDR3 is TGTGCCAGCAGCCAAGTTGCGAGCTCTGGAAACACCATATATTTT. Encoded protein: CASSQVASSGNTIYF.

Here the CDR3 DNA reads TGTGCCAGCTCACTCAGGAATATGAACACTGAAGCTTTCTTT. Amino acids: CASSLRNMNTEAFF. The gene calls are TRBV18 and TRBJ1-1; D not resolved. Trimming stripped 4 bases from V and 0 bases from J, with 9 bases between. This CDR3 comprises 14 residues. Germline assignment: CDR1 KGHSH and CDR2 LQKENI.

The chain carries TRBV6-5 and TRBJ2-1, with TRBD2 matching 10 bases. This CDR3 has 15 residues. Germline CDR1 reads MNHEY; CDR2 reads SVGAGI. The junction had 8 bases not matched to a gene; V was cut back by 6 bases and J by 6 bases. In DNA form, the CDR3 reads TGTGCCAGCAGCACACTAGCGGGGAGGGCCAATGAGCAGTTCTTC. It codes for CASSTLAGRANEQFF.

This rearrangement joins TRBV29-1 to TRBJ1-6, with D perhaps TRBD1 (6 bases). This CDR3 region has 18 residues. The ends were cut back, 0 bases at V and 3 bases at J, with 18 bases in the middle. Looked up from germline, CDR1 is SQVTM and CDR2 is ANQGSEA. The CDR3 DNA is TGCAGCGTTGAAGATCAAGGGACACCTGGAATCTATAATTCACCCCTCCACTTT. It translates to CSVEDQGTPGIYNSPLHF.

This clone was detected only once. One end of the junction is discordant with germline, which a read error may explain. The rearrangement links TRBV7-7 to TRBJ2-1, with TRBD2 matching over 14 bases. Germline CDR1 is SSHAT and CDR2 is FNYEAQ (reference sequence). This CDR3 region has 15 residues. The CDR3 bases are TGTGCTAGCAGCCCGGGACTAGCGGGAGTCCTTGAGCAGTTCTTC. Its protein is CASSPGLAGVLEQFF.

The chain has TRBV30 and TRBJ2-1; 10 nucleotides match TRBD2. The V and J ends lost 0 bases and 4 bases, in that order; junction bases with no gene match: 0. Germline assignment: CDR1 GTSNPN and CDR2 SVGIG (reference sequence). The CDR3 sequence is 14 residues long. Written as DNA, the CDR3 is TGTGCCTGGAGTGTACTAGCGGGATACAATGAGCAGTTCTTC. Protein product: CAWSVLAGYNEQFF.

The chain combines TRBV2 with TRBJ2-7; 9 nucleotides agree with TRBD1. V gave up 10 bases and J gave up 5 bases; unmatched junction bases: 6. Germline values: CDR1 SNHLY, CDR2 FYNNEI. This CDR3 has 12 amino acids. The CDR3 DNA follows: TGTGCCACCGAGGGACAGGGCGACGAGCAGTACTTC. This codes for CATEGQGDEQYF.

The chain combines TRBV29-1 with TRBJ1-5, with TRBD1 matching over 7 bases. The CDR3 has 13 residues. Germline V CDR1 and CDR2: SQVTM, ANQGSEA. Losses at the gene ends were 2 bases for V and 4 bases for J; bases not matched to a gene: 2. CDR3 loop: CSVELTGNQPQHF. CDR3 DNA sequence: TGCAGCGTTGAACTGACAGGGAATCAGCCCCAGCATTTT.

The V call is TRBV6-1, the J call TRBJ1-1; D gene uncertain. The CDR3 consists of 14 residues. From germline, CDR1 is MNHNS and CDR2 SASEGT. V dropped 2 bases and J dropped 1 base, with 8 bases sitting between them. The CDR3 region is CASSEYARNTEAFF. Here the CDR3 DNA reads TGTGCCAGCAGTGAATATGCCAGGAACACTGAAGCTTTCTTT.

The chain uses TRBV12-3 or TRBV12-4 and TRBJ1-5; D possibly corresponds to TRBD1 (5 bases). The CDR3 length is 12 residues. With 8 bases removed from V and 5 bases from J, the gap between germline ends came to 10 bases. The CDR3 sequence: CASGTSYQPQHF. CDR3 sequence (DNA): TGTGCCAGCGGGACTTCCTATCAGCCCCAGCATTTT.

This chain connects TRBV28 to TRBJ1-5; no clear D. The V gene lost 5 bases and the J gene lost 6 bases, with 8 bases spanning the gap. The germline CDR1 and CDR2 sequences are MDHEN and SYDVKM. CDR3 length: 12 residues. The CDR3 is CASSIIRQPQHF. In DNA form, the CDR3 reads TGTGCCAGCAGTATAATCCGTCAGCCCCAGCATTTT. The full variable domain, in which reference TRBV28 and TRBJ1-5 provide the parts outside the CDR3, is DVKVTQSSRYLVKRTGEKVFLECVQDMDHENMFWYRQDPGLGLRLIYFSYDVKMKEKGDIPEGYSVSREKKERFSLILESASTNQTSMYLCASSIIRQPQHFGDGTRLSIL.

This clone showed up just a few times. This chain uses TRBV4-2 with TRBJ2-5; 7 bases match TRBD1. The germline V gene has CDR1 LGHNA and CDR2 YNFKEQ. The CDR3 is 16 residues long. J lost 6 bases, V lost 0 bases, and 10 bases had no gene match. The CDR3 bases are TGTGCCAGCAGCCAAGATGGAAGGGGGCCGGCGAAGACCCAGTACTTC. It translates to CASSQDGRGPAKTQYF.

The rearrangement uses TRBV28 and TRBJ2-1, with 7 bases identical to TRBD2. Germline V gives CDR1 MDHEN, CDR2 SYDVKM. The J segment lost 5 bases and the V segment lost 6 bases, leaving 10 bases of the junction unmatched. This CDR3 spans 15 amino acids. The CDR3 nucleotides read TGTGCCAGCAGCCAAACCGGGACTAAGAACAATGAGCAGTTCTTC. This translates into CASSQTGTKNNEQFF.

The V and J genes are TRBV29-1 and TRBJ2-3; weak D call: TRBD2 (6 bases). The germline V gene encodes CDR1 SQVTM and CDR2 ANQGSEA. The CDR3 sequence is 11 residues long. Trimming removed 1 base at V and 8 bases at J, with 7 bases between. CDR3 DNA: TGCAGCGTTGAAGGACTAGGTACGCAGTATTTT. Translation: CSVEGLGTQYF.

This chain connects TRBV4-2 to TRBJ2-4, with TRBD2 as a possible D gene (6 bases). V was shortened by 2 bases and J by 9 bases, with 11 bases between the two germline ends. This CDR3 has 13 residues. Per germline, CDR1 LGHNA and CDR2 YNFKEQ. CDR3 protein: CASSQSQEGIQYF. The CDR3 DNA sequence: TGTGCCAGCAGCCAAAGTCAGGAGGGCATTCAGTACTTC.

The V call is TRBV13, the J call TRBJ2-1, with 13 bases aligning to TRBD2. Germline CDR1 and CDR2: PRHDT and FYEKMQ (reference sequence). CDR3 size: 22 residues. The V gene end was trimmed by 0 bases and the J gene end by 5 bases; junction bases not matched to a gene: 19. The CDR3 region has the DNA TGTGCCAGCAGCTTAGGCCTTAGGAGGACTAGCGGGAGTTATCAAAAGCACAATGAGCAGTTCTTC. It yields the protein CASSLGLRRTSGSYQKHNEQFF.

The chain is built from TRBV7-3 and TRBJ2-1, with D unclear. V lost 5 bases and J 4 bases, leaving 15 bases between the germline ends. The CDR3 runs 15 residues. In germline, CDR1 is SGHTA, CDR2 FQGTGA. CDR3 residues: CASSPAAGSYNEQFF. CDR3 sequence (DNA): TGTGCCAGCAGCCCCGCGGCTGGATCTTACAATGAGCAGTTCTTC.

J is TRBJ2-7 and V is TRBV4-3, with 8 bases lining up with TRBD2. The trim removed 1 base at V and 6 bases at J, leaving 5 bases unmatched. Germline values: CDR1 LGHNA, CDR2 YSLEER. The CDR3 totals 14 residues. The CDR3 sequence is CASSQVRGAREQYF. In DNA, the CDR3 is TGCGCCAGCAGCCAAGTGCGGGGGGCGCGCGAGCAGTACTTC.

V and J are TRBV2 and TRBJ1-2; D is unclear. Germline V gives CDR1 SNHLY, CDR2 FYNNEI. V shed 2 bases and J shed 8 bases, with 21 bases lying between them. The CDR3 extends over 16 amino acids. This CDR3 reads CASSESGVAGRGGYTF. DNA of the CDR3: TGTGCCAGCAGTGAAAGCGGTGTGGCAGGACGCGGGGGCTACACCTTC.